This T cell receptor (beta chain) was retrieved from a study of blood T cell repertoires in COVID-19. Recruitment covered about two dozen US areas and drew participants whose ages spanned roughly 18 to 90 years. Trimming removed 3 bases at V and 2 bases at J, with 17 bases between. CDR1 is MNHEY, CDR2 SMNVEV, per germline (reference sequence). This CDR3 contains 17 residues. The table came from immunoSEQ multiplex PCR; TCRdb's copy has only in-frame clones and leaves some out. The table records roughly 200,000 clones, approximately 85% of them present only once. V gene TRBV27 combines with J gene TRBJ1-5, with D perhaps TRBD1 (6 bases). This TCR was sampled from a woman aged 30 to 39 who had recovered from COVID-19. Sequences were obtained from PBMCs or T cells enriched from blood (not recorded which). DNA for the CDR3: TGTGCCAGCAGTTTTACAGGGTCGGTGGTGGGCAATCAGCCCCAGCATTTT. This sequence encodes CASSFTGSVVGNQPQHF.